This T cell receptor beta chain was recovered during a study of OX40 agonist ivuxolimab in advanced cancers. This CDR3 has 18 residues. V lost 0 bases to trimming and J lost 3 bases; unmatched junction nucleotides: 10. Germline CDR1 is SGHRS and CDR2 is YFSETQ. The method was immunoSEQ multiplex PCR; TCRdb's version includes in-frame clones alone and lacks a portion of them. The table has 45,000 to 70,000 clones, 83% seen once. As concerns this clone: What it recognizes is unknown.

Study findings and constraints: Averaged across samples, CD8+ T cells carried more expanded clones than CD4+ did. The antigens recognized by the expanded peripheral T cells, that is their antigen specificity, were not determined.

The sequencing used CD4+ or CD8+ T cells sorted from blood, collected in a trial of the OX40 agonist ivuxolimab. The sequence derives from an adult with an advanced solid tumor such as melanoma, head and neck, liver or kidney cancer. This chain joins TRBV5-1 and TRBJ2-7, with 12 positions matching TRBD2. CDR3 protein: CASSLGLAGVGVGYEQYF. CDR3 DNA sequence: TGCGCCAGCAGCTTGGGACTAGCGGGAGTAGGAGTAGGCTACGAGCAGTACTTC. Full variable domain (rest looked up from reference TRBV5-1 and TRBJ2-7): KAGVTQTPRYLIKTRGQQVTLSCSPISGHRSVSWYQQTPGQGLQFLFEYFSETQRNKGNFPGRFSGRQFSNSRSEMNVSTLELGDSALYLCASSLGLAGVGVGYEQYFGPGTRLTVT.